This T cell receptor (beta chain) was profiled in a study of T cells in Graves' hyperthyroidism and ophthalmopathy (dated by TCRdb to the late 2010s). Regarding the research as a whole: TCR V-J signatures able to tell the groups apart were searched for in a discovery cohort of 90 to 100 patients, of whom under 45 had Graves' ophthalmopathy and around 56 had stable Graves' hyperthyroidism. For training and testing, the 100 or so patients in the discovery cohort were randomly divided in a 7:3 ratio. The paper reports TCR Vbeta CDR3 sequencing of 130 to 150 peripheral blood samples: some 41 ophthalmopathy, over 70 hyperthyroidism and some 17 progressor patients. Prospective prediction of ophthalmopathy was tested in an independent validation cohort of some 20 hyperthyroidism patients and roughly 16 patients who later progressed to ophthalmopathy. In several Graves' hyperthyroidism patients, the study also compared T-cell repertoires from thyroid tissue with T-cell repertoires from blood. After blood sampling, hyperthyroidism patients were treated with methimazole at a starting dose of 30 mg daily, and ophthalmopathy patients were treated with high-dose intravenous methylprednisolone.

This clonotype was detected only a few times. This clone's antigen is unknown. Base qualities are not recorded, but no much larger clone differs from it by a single base. CDR1 SGHTA and CDR2 FQGNSA are derived from the germline V gene. The CDR3 sequence holds 15 residues, the cysteine and phenylalanine included. Of the read, only the CDR3 DNA is kept; its 45 bases are in frame from base 1. V and J lose 1 base and 5 bases, and a span of 14 bases separates them. What the authors observed across the whole study: Blood samples also contained most of the expanded thyroid clonotypes (frequency above 0.001), which suggests that blood repertoires may reflect thyroid immune responses. During validation, the model predicted progression to ophthalmopathy a median of around 6 months ahead of onset, with approximately 71% sensitivity and less than 85% specificity. Sample size was not statistically predetermined, and investigators were not blinded to group allocation. In cross-validation, a model built on a 13 V-J signature told ophthalmopathy apart from stable hyperthyroidism with approximately 90% sensitivity and approximately 84% specificity, and in testing the same model reached 80%/75%.

The TCR beta CDR3 regions were amplified from RNA transcripts. For the first round of RT-PCR on the TCR CDR3, the HTBI primer set was used together with the Qiagen OneStep RT-PCR kit. Libraries were constructed in a second round of multiplex PCR, after which size selection and purification were performed. Paired-end sequencing of the libraries was performed with 100 bp reads on an Illumina HiSeq2000. The paper's processing steps were these. Raw data were processed with SOAPnuke, discarding reads with adapters, uncalled bases, mean Phred below 15, or no exact constant-primer or identifier match. High-quality paired reads were merged using COPE v1.2.5, and each unique nucleotide sequence was defined as a clonotype. Clonotypes were aligned to IMGT TRBV, TRBD and TRBJ reference segments using MiTCR v1.1. Analysis was restricted to V-J combinations with a frequency above 0.0001, which covered 98% to 99.2% of repertoires. A TCS score was defined as the ratio of F50 (clonal expansion) to E x V (chaos), with BLOSUM62-based TCRdist applied between CDR3 peptides within each V-J. Welch's t-statistics and random forest reduced 450 to 600 V-J features to fewer than 15, which were used in a naive Bayes classifier (R e1071). The public sequencing data were trimmed at Q25 with fastp and processed into clonotypes with MiXCR by TCRdb, which kept only in-frame beta chains. Every CDR3 protein is listed once, alongside the most common genes and DNA of its rows. These V and J calls rely on TCRdb rather than the paper's analysis. For this sample there are around 540,000 distinct CDR3 sequences; under 60% appear just once. The ten largest account for roughly 8.2% of the sample.

Stable Graves' hyperthyroidism was defined as no progression to ophthalmopathy during 18 months of follow-up. Hyperthyroidism patients were newly diagnosed, with disease duration under 2 months, and aged 18 to 65 years. Patients with uncontrolled infections, other autoimmune diseases, pregnancy or lactation were excluded. Diagnoses were established on the basis of clinical symptoms, serum thyroxine and TRAb, thyroid ultrasound, and orbital computed tomography. Total RNA was extracted with Trizol reagent, and quality was checked on an Agilent 2100 Bioanalyzer. The sequence links TRBV7-2 to TRBJ2-5; tentative D gene TRBD2, with 6 bases matching. This receptor was taken from a woman aged 18 to 35 with Graves' hyperthyroidism. Donor details come from another sample of the same person, matched by shared clones. The source material was peripheral blood or thyroid tissue (not recorded which). The CDR3 protein sequence reads: CASSLVGGVGETQYF. The sequence in DNA is TGTGCCAGCAGCTTAGTCGGAGGGGTAGGGGAGACCCAGTACTTC.